The entry below gives a single T cell receptor (beta chain) sequence along with its context. Each PCR replicate from the sorted subsets contained around 200 ng DNA, which is roughly 33,000 T cell genomes. The table came from immunoSEQ multiplex PCR; TCRdb's copy has only in-frame clones and leaves some out. The table includes some 2 million clones, about 95% detected once. V was cut by 4 bases and J by 6 bases, with 20 bases left in between. Germline V gives CDR1 SGDLS, CDR2 YYNGEE. The CDR3 contains 15 residues. Naive CD8 cells comprised CD45RO-negative, CCR7-positively selected cells, excluding terminally differentiated effector memory CD45RA+ cells. These data come from a study of shared clonotypes between healthy human individuals.

The origin of this receptor is a man aged 18-30 years in good health. Specimen: naive CD8+ T cells sorted from blood. The V and J genes are TRBV9 and TRBJ2-7, with D perhaps given as TRBD1 or TRBD2 (5 bases each). DNA for the CDR3: TGTGCCAGCAGCCCAGACCGGTCGATGGGGACCGAGCAGTACTTC. Translating it yields CASSPDRSMGTEQYF.